This TCR beta chain was recovered during a study of blood T cell repertoires in COVID-19. Study-level information: Sample material is recorded as cDNA or gDNA derived from T cells, B-cell-depleted T cells, or PBMCs.

Note on this clone: At one end, the junction sequence differs from germline, possibly due to a read error.

Germline V lookup: CDR1 MNHEY, CDR2 SMNVEV (reference sequence). The CDR3 is 12 residues long. Assay: immunoSEQ multiplex PCR; the TCRdb copy retains only in-frame clones and omits some. The data show some 250,000 clones, with approximately 85% seen just once and roughly 0.8% held by the top ten. The clonotype originates from a woman aged 25 to 45 with acute or convalescent COVID-19. The chain is built from TRBV27 and TRBJ1-2; D is possibly TRBD1 (6 bases). Sample: peripheral blood. The CDR3 nucleotides read TGTGCCAGCAGTTCCGAAGGACAGTTCCGGGCCTTC. Translating it yields CASSSEGQFRAF.